What follows is one T cell receptor beta chain and its context. Its matching antigen is unknown. This sample was taken from a study of radiotherapy plus CTLA-4 blockade in lung cancer. At the level of the study: Among patients, approximately 17% showed objective responses, and 31% had disease control.

Clones were sequenced by immunoSEQ multiplex PCR, and TCRdb holds only the in-frame ones, with some missing. The sample shows around 59,000 clones, around 74% of them seen only once. V lost 6 bases, J lost 7 bases, and 10 bases lay in between. The CDR3 has 13 residues. In germline, CDR1 is WNHNN, CDR2 SYGVQD (reference sequence). Broader study findings: It was early blood T cell clone dynamics, with interferon-beta, that reportedly best predicted response. Blood TCR clones of tumor origin expanded after radiotherapy plus ipilimumab.

Each patient with chemo-refractory metastatic non-small-cell lung cancer was treated with focal radiation plus CTLA-4 blockade using ipilimumab. The clonotype originates from a human donor with non-small cell lung cancer whose response to radiotherapy plus ipilimumab could not be evaluated. Sequences were derived from peripheral blood, sampled from a patient treated with radiotherapy plus ipilimumab. The chain links TRBV10-1 to TRBJ1-6; no reliable D call. The CDR3 DNA sequence: TGCGCCAGCAGCCGAGAGTTGAATTCACCCCTCCACTTT. It yields the protein CASSRELNSPLHF.